This TCR beta chain was captured by sequencing in a study of blood T cell repertoires in COVID-19. Original handling: For nucleated cells, counts were estimated from reference gene primer amplification. Produced via immunoSEQ multiplex PCR; TCRdb's table is partial and in-frame only. The V and J calls and clone size were taken over from that table, and D and trimming were inferred from the DNA. The data contain some 350,000 clones, about 87% of them singletons. Germline-derived CDR1 and CDR2 are LNHDA and SQIVND (reference sequence). After removal of 4 bases from V and 4 bases from J, the junction contained 7 bases not matched to a gene. The CDR3 contains 15 residues. Donors were grouped by their self-reported clinical history.

This clonotype originated in a man aged 30 to 39 who had recovered from COVID-19. Sequenced sample: PBMCs or T cells enriched from blood (not recorded which). The rearrangement joins TRBV19 to TRBJ1-2; 9 positions match TRBD1. The CDR3 reads CASSTGQGTTYGYTF. For the CDR3, the DNA is TGTGCCAGTAGTACCGGACAGGGGACGACCTATGGCTACACCTTC.